This T cell receptor (beta chain) was documented in a study of blood T cell repertoires in COVID-19. Germline CDR1 reads ENHRY; CDR2 reads SYGVKD. Trimming shortened V by 6 bases and J by 8 bases, and 16 bases separated the two germline ends. This CDR3 is 13 amino acids long. Clones were sequenced by immunoSEQ multiplex PCR, and TCRdb holds only the in-frame ones, with some missing. The table lists under 250,000 clones, 89% of them singletons. The sequence was obtained from a woman aged 25 to 45 with acute COVID-19. The chain carries TRBV10-3 and TRBJ1-2; D ambiguous. Sequencing used PBMCs or T cells enriched from blood (not recorded which). The CDR3 spells CAIRSLDSAGYTF. DNA for the CDR3: TGTGCCATCAGATCCCTTGATAGTGCCGGCTACACCTTC.